The 28 T cell receptor beta chains in this list originate from one sample, sequenced in a study of blood T cell repertoires in COVID-19. Measured with immunoSEQ multiplex PCR; TCRdb has only the in-frame clones, and not every one. The table records approximately 260,000 clones, approximately 78% of them present only once. Sequenced: peripheral blood. These receptor sequences come from a woman in her fifties or sixties with active or convalescent COVID-19.

The V call is TRBV21-1, the J call TRBJ1-5; TRBD1 is taken as the D call from the table, unchecked against the DNA. TRBV21-1 is designated a pseudogene. The CDR3 length is 15 residues. The CDR3 sequence is CASSNPGTVNQPQHF. DNA of the CDR3: TGTGCCAGCAGCAACCCCGGGACAGTCAATCAGCCCCAGCATTTT.

This chain's CDR3 is CASQGARLWRDTQYF. DNA for the CDR3: TGTGCCAGCCAGGGGGCTCGTCTTTGGAGGGATACGCAGTATTTT. The genes are TRBV25-1 and TRBJ2-3; 8 bases are shared with TRBD1. Trimming took 8 bases from V and 6 from J; bases not matched to a gene: 13. CDR1 and CDR2 (germline): MGHDK, SYGVNS. The CDR3 has 15 amino acids.

In its sample, this clone was seen once. The chain uses TRBV7-2 and TRBJ2-5; 7 positions agree with TRBD2. Germline CDR1 reads SGHTA; CDR2 reads FQGNSA. V gave up 3 bases and J gave up 5 bases; unmatched junction bases: 6. The CDR3 has 14 residues. The CDR3 reads CASSLGGRGETQYF. The CDR3 DNA reads as TGTGCCAGCAGCTTGGGCGGGCGGGGGGAGACCCAGTACTTC.

This clone was seen more than once but under ten times. The rearrangement links TRBV2 to TRBJ1-5, with D maybe TRBD1 (5 bases). CDR1 is SNHLY and CDR2 is FYNNEI in the germline V gene. Trimming removed 8 bases from V and 2 bases from J, with 10 bases in between. The CDR3 contains 13 residues. Here the CDR3 reads CASWGGGNQPQHF. CDR3 nucleotide sequence: TGTGCCAGCTGGGGAGGGGGCAATCAGCCCCAGCATTTT. Complete variable domain (other parts from reference TRBV2 and TRBJ1-5): EPEVTQTPSHQVTQMGQEVILRCVPISNHLYFYWYRQILGQKVEFLVSFYNNEISEKSEIFDDQFSVERPDGSNFTLKIRSTKLEDSAMYFCASWGGGNQPQHFGDGTRLSIL.

V gene TRBV7-2 combines with J gene TRBJ2-5, with 13 bases matching TRBD2. The CDR3 extends over 16 amino acids. CDR1 and CDR2 from the germline V gene are SGHTA and FQGNSA. The junction had 7 bases not matched to a gene; V was cut back by 5 bases and J by 4 bases. CDR3: CASSPRTSGGGETQYF. The CDR3 region has the DNA TGTGCCAGCAGCCCACGTACTAGCGGGGGGGGAGAGACCCAGTACTTC.

This clone was seen more than once but under ten times. This chain links TRBV6-1 with TRBJ1-2; TRBD1 matches 10 bases. The V gene's germline CDR1 is MNHNS and CDR2 SASEGT. V lost 2 bases to trimming and J lost 7 bases; unmatched junction nucleotides: 7. This CDR3 is built from 15 residues. This CDR3 is CASSELWDRGSGYTF. For the CDR3, the DNA is TGTGCCAGCAGTGAACTGTGGGACAGGGGTTCTGGCTACACCTTC.

The CDR3 spells CASSELNRLTSSYEQYF. The DNA for the CDR3 is TGTGCCAGCAGTGAATTGAACAGGCTGACCAGCTCCTACGAGCAGTACTTC. V gene TRBV25-1 combines with J gene TRBJ2-7; D possibly corresponds to TRBD1 (5 bases). The germline V gene encodes CDR1 MGHDK and CDR2 SYGVNS. The CDR3 totals 17 residues. Between the trimmed V and J ends, which lost 1 base and 0 bases, there was a span of 16 bases.

The chain combines TRBV9 with TRBJ2-3; TRBD2 matches 8 bases. V gave up 0 bases and J gave up 4 bases; unmatched junction bases: 10. The CDR3 spans 17 residues. Germline CDR1 SGDLS, CDR2 YYNGEE. The CDR3 nucleotides are TGTGCCAGCAGCGTAGGCCCTCGGGGGGGTCCTTCAGATACGCAGTATTTT. Its translation: CASSVGPRGGPSDTQYF.

A word on this clone: This sample includes further DNA sequences coding for the same CDR3. The chain links TRBV10-2 to TRBJ1-1; D ambiguous. V lost 2 bases, J lost 6 bases, and 7 bases lay in between. CDR3 size: 12 residues. Germline CDR1 and CDR2: WSHSY and SAAADI. The CDR3, as DNA: TGCGCCAGCAGTGAGGGAGGCGCTGAAGCTTTCTTT. Translation gives CASSEGGAEAFF.

V is TRBV6-5 and J is TRBJ2-7, with 10 positions matching TRBD1. Germline-derived CDR1 and CDR2 are MNHEY and SVGAGI. The ends lost 5 bases at V and 6 bases at J; junction bases unmatched: 10. There are 15 residues in the CDR3. The CDR3 coding sequence is TGTGCCAGCAGTCCCTGGGACAGGGGACTTGGCGAGCAGTACTTC. Translation gives CASSPWDRGLGEQYF.

The rearrangement links TRBV4-1 to TRBJ2-1, with 12 bases identical to TRBD2. J gave up 0 bases and V 5 bases, and 8 bases lay outside the gene matches. Looked up from germline, CDR1 is MGHRA and CDR2 is YSYEKL. This CDR3 has 18 residues. CDR3 sequence reads: CASSDGLAGLLSYNEQFF. In DNA form, the CDR3 reads TGCGCCAGCAGCGATGGACTAGCGGGGCTTCTCTCCTACAATGAGCAGTTCTTC.

This chain connects TRBV7-3 to TRBJ2-2, with a weak D call TRBD2 (6 bases). With 5 bases removed from V and 6 bases from J, the gap between germline ends came to 13 bases. Looked up from germline, CDR1 is SGHTA and CDR2 is FQGTGA. This CDR3 is built from 14 residues. CDR3 DNA: TGTGCCAGCAGCACCGGGACTCTCGCCGGGGAGCTGTTTTTT. It specifies CASSTGTLAGELFF.

The V call is TRBV4-1, the J call TRBJ2-7, with 7 nucleotides matching TRBD2. CDR1 and CDR2 (germline): MGHRA, YSYEKL. The V segment lost 4 bases and the J segment 3 bases; nucleotides outside the gene matches: 6. CDR3 length equals 14 residues. The chain's CDR3 is CASSRGLENYEQYF. For the CDR3, the DNA is TGCGCCAGCAGCCGCGGACTAGAGAACTACGAGCAGTACTTC.

The chain is built from TRBV15 and TRBJ2-5; 7 bases are a match to TRBD2. CDR3 length: 12 residues. Germline-derived CDR1 and CDR2 are LNHNV and YYDKDF (reference sequence). The V gene end was trimmed by 8 bases and the J gene end by 2 bases; junction bases not matched to a gene: 2. In DNA, the CDR3 is TGTGCCACCCGGCGGGGGCAAGAGACCCAGTACTTC. Translation gives CATRRGQETQYF.

The chain joins TRBV7-6 to TRBJ2-5; D is possibly TRBD2 (7 bases). The CDR3 spans 18 residues. Deletions cut 5 bases from V and 2 bases from J, with 24 bases between. Germline V gene sequence: CDR1 SGHVS, CDR2 FNYEAQ. The CDR3 DNA follows: TGTGCCAGCAGCCCTGGGAGGGGGGGGCCCAGAGGTCAAGAGACCCAGTACTTC. It encodes CASSPGRGGPRGQETQYF.

The chain is built from TRBV6-6 and TRBJ2-5, with D possibly matching TRBD1 (7 bases). This CDR3 spans 13 amino acids. CDR1 is MNHNY and CDR2 is SVGAGI in the germline V gene (reference sequence). Trimming took 5 bases from V and 2 from J, leaving 9 bases between them. The DNA for the CDR3 is TGTGCCAGCAGTGCGGGACAGCAAGAGACCCAGTACTTC. Translation gives CASSAGQQETQYF.

V usage is TRBV29-1 and J usage is TRBJ1-2, with D unclear. The CDR3 runs to 12 residues. The germline CDR1 and CDR2 sequences are SQVTM and ANQGSEA. Trimming shortened V by 3 bases and J by 1 base, and 6 bases separated the two germline ends. The chain's CDR3 is CSVDHSNYGYTF. The CDR3 nucleotides read TGCAGCGTTGACCACAGTAACTATGGCTACACCTTC.

This chain joins TRBV13 and TRBJ2-5; possible D gene TRBD1, 6 bases. V lost 5 bases and J lost 1, with 11 bases in between. The CDR3 has 14 amino acids. Germline lookup yields CDR1 PRHDT and CDR2 FYEKMQ (reference sequence). The CDR3 loop reads CASSHRGIQETQYF. For the CDR3, the DNA is TGTGCCAGCAGCCATAGGGGGATCCAAGAGACCCAGTACTTC.

The chain couples TRBV30 to TRBJ1-4; no clear D. The germline V gene encodes CDR1 GTSNPN and CDR2 SVGIG (reference sequence). V lost 0 bases and J lost 5, with 10 bases in between. This CDR3 region has 14 residues. The CDR3 loop reads CAWSVGGSNEKLFF. CDR3 in DNA: TGTGCCTGGAGTGTCGGCGGGTCAAATGAAAAACTGTTTTTT.

Concerning this clone: Other DNA sequences in this sample translate to the same CDR3. This chain links TRBV9 with TRBJ1-3; no clear D. This CDR3 has 14 amino acids. Per the germline V gene, CDR1 is SGDLS and CDR2 is YYNGEE. Trimming took off 0 bases at V and 1 base at J, with 5 bases between the two ends. This chain's CDR3 is CASSVAGSGNTIYF. CDR3 in DNA: TGTGCCAGCAGCGTAGCGGGTTCTGGAAACACCATATATTTT.

The sample holds one count of this clone. V usage is TRBV5-1 and J usage is TRBJ2-1, with TRBD1 identical over 9 bases. The germline V gene encodes CDR1 SGHRS and CDR2 YFSETQ. CDR3 length: 17 residues. V was clipped by 0 bases and J by 2 bases; unmatched bases: 6. DNA for the CDR3: TGCGCCAGCAGCTTGGAGCCGGGACAGGGACCCTACAATGAGCAGTTCTTC. The encoded protein is CASSLEPGQGPYNEQFF.

This chain uses TRBV2 with TRBJ2-2; a weak D match, TRBD2 (5 bases). Deletions cut 5 bases from V and 10 bases from J, with 11 bases between. The CDR3 consists of 12 residues. Looked up from germline, CDR1 is SNHLY and CDR2 is FYNNEI. CDR3 nucleotide sequence: TGTGCCAGCAGTCTCAGCGGCCTGGAGCTGTTTTTT. As protein: CASSLSGLELFF.

This clone was detected a few times. CDR3 coding DNA: TGTGCCAGCAGTTATCGTTACAGGGGGAAGAGGGAGCAGTACTTC. Its translation: CASSYRYRGKREQYF. This chain links TRBV6-2 or TRBV6-3 with TRBJ2-7; 8 bases are a match to TRBD1. J lost 7 bases, V lost 3 bases, and 11 bases had no gene match. The CDR3 runs to 15 residues. Germline CDR1 is MNHEY and CDR2 is SVGEGT.

This chain joins TRBV18 and TRBJ2-7; 9 bases match TRBD1. Trimming removed 6 bases from V and 6 bases from J; junction bases left unmatched: 9. CDR1 and CDR2 (germline): KGHSH, LQKENI. The CDR3 totals 14 residues. CDR3 sequence: CASSAGTGPREQYF. CDR3 nucleotide sequence: TGTGCCAGCTCGGCCGGGACAGGGCCACGCGAGCAGTACTTC. The variable domain in full, completed from reference TRBV18 and TRBJ2-7, reads NAGVMQNPRHLVRRRGQEARLRCSPMKGHSHVYWYRQLPEEGLKFMVYLQKENIIDESGMPKERFSAEFPKEGPSILRIQQVVRGDSAAYFCASSAGTGPREQYFGPGTRLTVT.

This clone was picked up one time. J is TRBJ2-7 and V is TRBV5-1, with 9 bases lining up with TRBD1. The CDR3 extends over 14 amino acids. Per the germline V gene, CDR1 is SGHRS and CDR2 is YFSETQ. With V trimmed by 0 bases and J by 3 bases, 1 base remained unmatched. The CDR3 coding sequence is TGCGCCAGCAGCTTGGGACAGGGGGTCTACGAGCAGTACTTC. Translated, it gives CASSLGQGVYEQYF.

Regarding this clone: The identical CDR3 is also encoded by other nucleotide sequences in the sample. For the CDR3, the DNA is TGTGCCAGCAGCACAACAGGTAACACTGAAGCTTTCTTT. Residues: CASSTTGNTEAFF. This chain links TRBV12-3 or TRBV12-4 with TRBJ1-1; perhaps TRBD1 as D (5 bases). The CDR3 length is 13 residues. Trimming removed 6 bases at V and 2 bases at J, with 10 bases between.

The chain recombines TRBV30 with TRBJ2-3; possible D gene TRBD2, 6 bases. Trimming left V 2 bases short and J 0 bases short, with 12 bases between. The CDR3 is made up of 15 amino acids. Germline V gene data show CDR1 as GTSNPN and CDR2 as SVGIG (reference sequence). CDR3 bases: TGTGCCTGGAGTACCCCTAGCGCTAGCACAGATACGCAGTATTTT. Amino acids: CAWSTPSASTDTQYF.

The CDR3 DNA sequence: TGTGCCAGCAGCTTAGGGCGACTGACTAGCGGGGGCTCCTACAATGAGCAGTTCTTC. Protein sequence: CASSLGRLTSGGSYNEQFF. This chain connects TRBV7-9 to TRBJ2-1; 12 nucleotides line up with TRBD2. Germline values: CDR1 SEHNR, CDR2 FQNEAQ (reference sequence). Losses at the gene ends were 1 base for V and 0 bases for J; bases not matched to a gene: 7. The CDR3 covers 19 residues.